The rows below give T cell receptor beta chains drawn from one sample of a study of beta chain features in type 1 diabetes. Sequenced by immunoSEQ multiplex PCR; TCRdb stores in-frame clones only, minus some. The sample contains 400,000 to 450,000 clones, roughly 14% of which appear only once. The sequencing input was naive CD4+ T cells from blood. The receptors stem from a man between 25 and 39 years old in good health. Each CDR3 is given with its conserved first and last residue. A D gene is named only where the DNA matches it firmly. Some rows mark clone size as missing; the rest say once, few, many or name a class of expanded clone.

.	TRBV4-2	TRBD2	TRBJ2-3	CASSPGTSGRFRGTQYF	TGTGCCAGCAGCCCCGGGACTAGCGGGAGGTTTCGGGGTACGCAGTATTTT
.	TRBV5-1	.	TRBJ2-1	CASSSGRGYNEQFF	TGCGCCAGCAGCTCGGGTCGAGGGTACAATGAGCAGTTCTTC
few	TRBV23-1	.	TRBJ1-5	CASSQSFQHQPQHF	TGCGCCAGCAGTCAATCTTTCCAACATCAGCCCCAGCATTTT
many	TRBV14	.	TRBJ2-2	CASSGSGELFF	TGTGCCAGCAGCGGGTCGGGAGAGCTGTTTTTT
few	TRBV11-2	.	TRBJ2-3	CASKIISTDTQYF	TGTGCCAGCAAGATAATTAGCACAGATACGCAGTATTTT
.	TRBV9	.	TRBJ1-6	CASSGLKGNNSPLHF	TGTGCCAGCAGCGGCCTGAAGGGGAATAATTCACCCCTCCACTTT
.	TRBV25-1	TRBD1	TRBJ1-1	CASSEFGGTGNTEAFF	TGTGCCAGCAGTGAATTCGGCGGGACAGGGAACACTGAAGCTTTCTTT
.	TRBV9	.	TRBJ1-2	CASSPWTAANYGYTF	TGTGCCAGCAGCCCCTGGACAGCCGCTAACTATGGCTACACCTTC
.	TRBV29-1	TRBD2	TRBJ2-1	CSVPVLAGHEQFF	TGCAGCGTTCCGGTTCTAGCGGGACACGAGCAGTTCTTC
few	TRBV13	.	TRBJ2-1	CASSLDSHEQFF	TGTGCCAGCAGCTTAGACTCCCATGAGCAGTTCTTC
.	TRBV18	TRBD1	TRBJ1-2	CASSPRDRDYGYTF	TGTGCCAGCTCACCACGGGACAGGGACTATGGCTACACCTTC
.	TRBV30	.	TRBJ1-5	CAWSDGLTQPQHF	TGTGCCTGGAGCGACGGTTTGACGCAGCCCCAGCATTTT
few	TRBV15	.	TRBJ2-5	CATSSAGGIETQYF	TGTGCCACCAGCTCGGCGGGTGGGATAGAGACCCAGTACTTC
.	TRBV5-4	.	TRBJ2-3	CASSPTGTYTDTQYF	TGTGCCAGCAGCCCGACGGGGACATACACAGATACGCAGTATTTT
.	TRBV4-1	.	TRBJ2-5	CASSQWTREQTQYF	TGCGCCAGCAGCCAATGGACAAGGGAACAGACCCAGTACTTC
.	TRBV7-2	.	TRBJ1-2	CASSLAEGPYGYTF	TGTGCCAGCAGCTTAGCGGAGGGTCCTTATGGCTACACCTTC
.	TRBV6-5	TRBD1	TRBJ1-6	CASSRGTGANSPLHF	TGTGCCAGCAGCCGAGGGACAGGGGCTAATTCACCCCTCCACTTT